A single sample gave rise to the 23 T cell receptor beta chains below, sequenced in a study of human T cells and chemical hapten exposure. Time point noted: healthy volunteer bleed at 2 weeks. The authors' total RNA extraction used unfractionated whole blood. A single record per CDR3 protein comes from TCRdb applying MiXCR to the RACE reads. The profile covers approximately 97,000 distinct CDR3 sequences, with approximately 8.2% appearing a single time and 2.5% to 3.5% taken by the ten largest. The sample was whole blood. These receptors were obtained from a female donor in good health. Some clones in this sample may be carry-over from other donors' samples.

This clonotype appeared many times. The chain combines TRBV28 with TRBJ2-7, with TRBD1 matching 10 bases. The CDR3 totals 11 residues. The germline gives CDR1 MDHEN, CDR2 SYDVKM. With V trimmed by 9 bases and J by 5 bases, 1 base remained unmatched. The CDR3 DNA sequence: TGTGCCAGTGACAGGGGGCACGAGCAGTACTTC. Residues: CASDRGHEQYF.

This rearrangement joins TRBV4-3 to TRBJ2-1; 7 nucleotides agree with TRBD2. Germline-derived CDR1 and CDR2 are LGHNA and YSLEER. Germline trimming cut 0 bases from V and 3 bases from J; bases unmatched to any gene: 11. This CDR3 spans 18 amino acids. This chain's CDR3 is CASSQDVGMLAVYNEQFF. CDR3 nucleotide sequence: TGCGCCAGCAGCCAAGACGTGGGTATGCTAGCGGTCTACAATGAGCAGTTCTTC.

The rearrangement links TRBV7-2 to TRBJ2-7; TRBD2 agrees at 11 bases. CDR1 is SGHTA and CDR2 is FQGNSA in the germline V gene. The CDR3 loop spans 16 amino acids. With 4 bases clipped from V and 5 bases from J, the junction kept 10 bases outside the gene matches. The CDR3 DNA reads TGTGCCAGCAGCTCCTACTCGACTAGCGGGATCAACGAGCAGTACTTC. Protein sequence: CASSSYSTSGINEQYF.

This CDR3 is CSVDPGHEGGYGYTF. CDR3 DNA: TGCAGCGTTGACCCCGGACATGAAGGTGGCTATGGCTACACCTTC. This chain links TRBV29-1 with TRBJ1-2; D is possibly TRBD1 (5 bases). Trimming removed 3 bases at V and 4 bases at J, with 18 bases between. Germline CDR1 reads SQVTM; CDR2 reads ANQGSEA. The CDR3 is 15 residues long.

This CDR3 is CASSLSANTEAFF. CDR3 in DNA: TGTGCCAGCAGCTTATCGGCAAACACTGAAGCTTTCTTT. V and J are TRBV7-3 and TRBJ1-1; D not resolved. Germline loops: CDR1 SGHTA, CDR2 FQGTGA. The V end was cut by 2 bases, the J end by 2 bases, with 6 bases between. This CDR3 is built from 13 residues. The full variable domain, with the rest looked up from reference TRBV7-3 and TRBJ1-1, is GAGVSQTPSNKVTEKGKYVELRCDPISGHTALYWYRQSLGQGPEFLIYFQGTGAADDSGLPNDRFFAVRPEGSVSTLKIQRTERGDSAVYLCASSLSANTEAFFGQGTRLTVV.

This clonotype has ten or more counts. The rearrangement links TRBV28 to TRBJ2-1, with 7 nucleotides matching TRBD1. The CDR3 runs 16 residues. V lost 5 bases and J lost 5; bases outside the gene matches: 12. Germline lookup yields CDR1 MDHEN and CDR2 SYDVKM. The CDR3 sequence is CASSKDRALVDNEQFF. CDR3 DNA: TGTGCCAGCAGTAAAGACAGGGCCCTAGTTGACAATGAGCAGTTCTTC. Full variable domain (remainder filled in from reference TRBV28 and TRBJ2-1): DVKVTQSSRYLVKRTGEKVFLECVQDMDHENMFWYRQDPGLGLRLIYFSYDVKMKEKGDIPEGYSVSREKKERFSLILESASTNQTSMYLCASSKDRALVDNEQFFGPGTRLTVL.

V usage is TRBV2 and J usage is TRBJ2-4, with TRBD2 as a possible D gene (6 bases). The germline gives CDR1 SNHLY, CDR2 FYNNEI. The V end lost 1 base, the J end lost 0 bases, and 7 bases lay between the germline ends. This CDR3 is built from 15 residues. CDR3: CASSEVGLAKNIQYF. CDR3 in DNA: TGTGCCAGCAGTGAAGTGGGACTAGCCAAAAACATTCAGTACTTC.

The chain employs TRBV5-1 and TRBJ1-4; tentative D call: TRBD1 (6 bases). The length of the CDR3 is 14 residues. Trimming left V 5 bases short and J 6 bases short, with 14 bases between. Germline V gene data show CDR1 as SGHRS and CDR2 as YFSETQ. This CDR3 is CASRRGTMDEKLFF. The DNA of the CDR3 is TGCGCCAGCAGGAGGGGGACAATGGATGAAAAACTGTTTTTT. The variable domain in full, completed from reference TRBV5-1 and TRBJ1-4, reads KAGVTQTPRYLIKTRGQQVTLSCSPISGHRSVSWYQQTPGQGLQFLFEYFSETQRNKGNFPGRFSGRQFSNSRSEMNVSTLELGDSALYLCASRRGTMDEKLFFGSGTQLSVL.

Ten or more counts support this clonotype. The V call is TRBV18, the J call TRBJ2-1; TRBD2 agrees at 12 bases. The CDR3 is 15 residues long. CDR1 and CDR2 (germline): KGHSH, LQKENI. After removal of 5 bases from V and 14 bases from J, the junction contained 13 bases not matched to a gene. CDR3 sequence reads: CASSSGLAGSEGKFF. In DNA, the CDR3 is TGTGCCAGCTCATCCGGACTAGCGGGATCCGAGGGGAAGTTCTTC.

This clonotype has ten or more counts. The chain employs TRBV12-3 or TRBV12-4 and TRBJ1-5, with D perhaps TRBD1 (6 bases). The V end lost 3 bases, the J end lost 7 bases, and 19 bases lay between the germline ends. This CDR3 comprises 16 residues. The CDR3 spells CASSFLGGGAAQPQHF. The CDR3 coding sequence is TGTGCCAGCAGTTTTCTTGGCGGGGGGGCCGCACAGCCCCAGCATTTT.

The sample holds a few counts of this clonotype. The rearrangement uses TRBV7-2 and TRBJ2-7; tentatively, D is TRBD1 (6 bases). The CDR3 runs 17 residues. The V end lost 2 bases, the J end lost 1 base, and 18 bases lay between the germline ends. Per germline, CDR1 SGHTA and CDR2 FQGNSA. CDR3 nucleotides: TGTGCCAGCAGCTTAATAGGTAGACAGGCGGCATCCTACGAGCAGTACTTC. This codes for CASSLIGRQAASYEQYF.

J is TRBJ2-7 and V is TRBV7-3; possibly TRBD2 for D (5 bases). CDR1 is SGHTA and CDR2 is FQGTGA in the germline V gene. Trimming stripped 2 bases from V and 1 base from J, with 12 bases between. The CDR3 is made up of 15 amino acids. CDR3 sequence: CASSLAGGYSYEQYF. CDR3 sequence (DNA): TGTGCCAGCAGCTTAGCGGGTGGGTATTCCTACGAGCAGTACTTC.

This clonotype showed up just a few times. The V gene is TRBV29-1, the J gene TRBJ2-1; 10 positions match TRBD2. The CDR3 has 14 residues. J gave up 9 bases and V 5 bases, and 10 bases lay outside the gene matches. Germline V lookup: CDR1 SQVTM, CDR2 ANQGSEA. The CDR3 DNA is TGCAGCGTTCGCTCCAGCGGGAGGGCCGCTGAGCAGTTCTTC. It specifies CSVRSSGRAAEQFF.

The chain joins TRBV9 to TRBJ2-1; the D is unclear. This CDR3 contains 16 residues. V was shortened by 0 bases and J by 1 base, with 11 bases between the two germline ends. Germline loops: CDR1 SGDLS, CDR2 YYNGEE. CDR3 loop: CASSVAGAYSYNEQFF. In nucleotides, the CDR3 is TGTGCCAGCAGCGTAGCCGGAGCTTATTCCTACAATGAGCAGTTCTTC. Filled out from reference TRBV9 and TRBJ2-1, the complete variable domain reads DSGVTQTPKHLITATGQRVTLRCSPRSGDLSVYWYQQSLDQGLQFLIQYYNGEERAKGNILERFSAQQFPDLHSELNLSSLELGDSALYFCASSVAGAYSYNEQFFGPGTRLTVL.

This clonotype was counted a few times. The rearrangement links TRBV19 to TRBJ2-2; D may match TRBD1 or TRBD2 (5 bases each). V was clipped by 4 bases and J by 3 bases, with 12 bases between them. CDR3 length equals 15 residues. Germline lookup yields CDR1 LNHDA and CDR2 SQIVND (reference sequence). CDR3 in DNA: TGTGCCAGTAGTACCCGGGTGGGGGACACCGGGGAGCTGTTTTTT. Its translation is CASSTRVGDTGELFF. The whole variable domain, filled in from reference TRBV19 and TRBJ2-2, reads DGGITQSPKYLFRKEGQNVTLSCEQNLNHDAMYWYRQDPGQGLRLIYYSQIVNDFQKGDIAEGYSVSREKKESFPLTVTSAQKNPTAFYLCASSTRVGDTGELFFGEGSRLTVL.

This clonotype was recorded at least ten times. The chain is built from TRBV7-2 and TRBJ2-1; D may be TRBD2 (6 bases). V lost 7 bases to trimming and J lost 2 bases, with 12 bases between them. The germline CDR1 and CDR2 sequences are SGHTA and FQGNSA. The CDR3 consists of 14 residues. The DNA of the CDR3 is TGTGCCAGCAACTCGGGACTTACCTACAATGAGCAGTTCTTC. Translation gives CASNSGLTYNEQFF.

CDR3 loop: CSARETGAYSNQPQHF. CDR3 sequence (DNA): TGCAGTGCTAGAGAGACAGGGGCCTATAGCAATCAGCCCCAGCATTTT. The chain uses TRBV20-1 and TRBJ1-5, with 8 bases identical to TRBD1. CDR1 and CDR2 from the germline V gene are DFQATT and SNEGSKA (reference sequence). V was pared by 0 bases and J by 0 bases, with 4 bases of the junction left unmatched. This CDR3 is 16 amino acids long.

This clonotype has a count of ten or more. The gene calls are TRBV12-3 or TRBV12-4 and TRBJ2-5, with 11 bases identical to TRBD2. The J segment lost 1 base and the V segment lost 1 base, leaving 5 bases of the junction unmatched. The CDR3 extends over 17 amino acids. CDR3 sequence: CASSLDPGLAVQETQYF. CDR3 DNA: TGTGCCAGCAGTTTAGACCCGGGACTAGCGGTCCAAGAGACCCAGTACTTC.

This CDR3 reads CATSPGGAGANEQFF. The CDR3 DNA follows: TGTGCCACCAGCCCCGGTGGGGCGGGAGCCAATGAGCAGTTCTTC. The V gene is TRBV24-1, the J gene TRBJ2-1; 7 bases are a match to TRBD2. CDR1 is KGHDR and CDR2 is SFDVKD in the germline V gene. This CDR3 contains 15 residues. V shed 7 bases and J 6 bases; nucleotides not matched to a gene: 11.

This rearrangement joins TRBV18 to TRBJ2-5; weak D call: TRBD2 (5 bases). CDR3 length: 14 amino acids. V was pared by 3 bases and J by 0 bases, with 8 bases between. CDR1 and CDR2 from the germline V gene are KGHSH and LQKENI. The CDR3 reads CASSPGENQETQYF. Written as DNA, the CDR3 is TGTGCCAGCTCACCCGGGGAGAACCAAGAGACCCAGTACTTC.

The chain joins TRBV7-2 to TRBJ2-3; the D is unclear. The CDR3 loop spans 12 amino acids. Germline V gene lookup returns CDR1 SGHTA and CDR2 FQGNSA. With 5 bases removed from V and 5 bases from J, the gap between germline ends came to 8 bases. CDR3 amino acids: CASSAYGDTQYF. Written as DNA, the CDR3 is TGTGCCAGCAGCGCATATGGAGATACGCAGTATTTT.

This clonotype was observed at least ten times. V usage is TRBV20-1 and J usage is TRBJ1-1; D not certain. V was cut by 6 bases and J by 1 base, with 15 bases left in between. CDR3 size: 14 residues. Germline CDR1 reads DFQATT; CDR2 reads SNEGSKA (reference sequence). This CDR3 is CSARLIRENTEAFF. In DNA form, the CDR3 reads TGCAGTGCCCGACTAATCCGAGAGAACACTGAAGCTTTCTTT.

The DNA of the CDR3 is TGTGCCAGCAGCCCCTTGGGCTTTGAGCAGTTCTTC. It is translated as CASSPLGFEQFF. The gene calls are TRBV7-2 and TRBJ2-1; no firm D call. The V gene lost 5 bases and the J gene lost 9 bases, with 11 bases spanning the gap. The CDR3 runs to 12 residues. Germline CDR1 and CDR2: SGHTA and FQGNSA.